The rows below give T cell receptor beta chains drawn from one sample of a study of T cells in localized non-small cell lung cancer. Sequencing was performed with immunoSEQ multiplex PCR; in TCRdb, only in-frame clones are kept and a portion is missing. This table holds under 20,000 clones, about nine tenths found once. Sequenced material: peripheral blood, taken before any cancer treatment. Source of these receptors: a male donor aged 60 or over with stage I squamous cell lung carcinoma. Both conserved end residues are part of each CDR3. The D gene is left open where the match is weak. Only part of the rows carry a size: once, few, many, or a class if the clone is expanded.

clone_size: .; j_call: TRBJ1-1; v_call: TRBV11-2; d_call: TRBD1; cdr3_aa: CASSRDRVSFF; cdr3_nt: TGTGCCAGCAGCCGGGACAGGGTATCTTTCTTT
clone_size: .; j_call: TRBJ1-2; v_call: TRBV5-6; d_call: .; cdr3_aa: CASSFGVRGYTF; cdr3_nt: TGTGCCAGCAGCTTCGGGGTGAGAGGCTACACCTTC
clone_size: .; j_call: TRBJ1-1; v_call: TRBV29-1; d_call: .; cdr3_aa: CSVPRGADTEAFF; cdr3_nt: TGCAGCGTTCCGCGCGGGGCCGACACTGAAGCTTTCTTT
clone_size: .; j_call: TRBJ2-7; v_call: TRBV7-9; d_call: .; cdr3_aa: CASSLEGPHYEQYF; cdr3_nt: TGTGCCAGCAGCTTAGAGGGGCCCCACTACGAGCAGTACTTC
clone_size: few; j_call: TRBJ2-1; v_call: TRBV19; d_call: TRBD2; cdr3_aa: CASTGTSGIYNEQFF; cdr3_nt: TGTGCCAGTACCGGGACTAGCGGAATCTACAATGAGCAGTTCTTC
clone_size: .; j_call: TRBJ2-7; v_call: TRBV5-1; d_call: .; cdr3_aa: CASSAGQVGYEQYF; cdr3_nt: TGCGCCAGCAGCGCGGGACAAGTAGGCTACGAGCAGTACTTC
clone_size: .; j_call: TRBJ2-1; v_call: TRBV7-7; d_call: .; cdr3_aa: CASSLNPQHNEQFF; cdr3_nt: TGTGCCAGCAGCTTAAACCCCCAGCATAATGAGCAGTTCTTC
clone_size: .; j_call: TRBJ2-2; v_call: TRBV7-8; d_call: .; cdr3_aa: CASSLAVTGTSNTGELFF; cdr3_nt: TGTGCCAGCAGCTTAGCCGTTACCGGGACCTCTAACACCGGGGAGCTGTTTTTT
clone_size: medium-sized; j_call: TRBJ1-1; v_call: TRBV7-8; d_call: .; cdr3_aa: CASSLRLPGGNTEAFF; cdr3_nt: TGTGCCAGCAGCTTAAGGCTCCCCGGGGGGAACACTGAAGCTTTCTTT
clone_size: .; j_call: TRBJ2-7; v_call: TRBV7-8; d_call: TRBD1; cdr3_aa: CASSLVTGWYEQYF; cdr3_nt: TGTGCCAGCAGCTTAGTGACAGGGTGGTACGAGCAGTACTTC
clone_size: .; j_call: TRBJ1-4; v_call: TRBV7-2; d_call: .; cdr3_aa: CASSSSWQTNEKLFF; cdr3_nt: TGTGCCAGCAGCAGCTCGTGGCAGACTAATGAAAAACTGTTTTTT